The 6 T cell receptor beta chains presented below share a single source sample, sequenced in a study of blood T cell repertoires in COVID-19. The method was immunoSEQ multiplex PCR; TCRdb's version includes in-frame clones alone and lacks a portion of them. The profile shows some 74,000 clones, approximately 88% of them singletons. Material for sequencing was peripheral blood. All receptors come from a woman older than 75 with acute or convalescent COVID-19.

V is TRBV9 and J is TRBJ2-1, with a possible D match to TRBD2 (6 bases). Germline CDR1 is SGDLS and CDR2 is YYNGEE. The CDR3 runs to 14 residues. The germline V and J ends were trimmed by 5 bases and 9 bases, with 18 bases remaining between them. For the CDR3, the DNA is TGTGCCAGCAGGTCGGAGGGCCGCGGAGGTGAGCAGTTCTTC. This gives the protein CASRSEGRGGEQFF.

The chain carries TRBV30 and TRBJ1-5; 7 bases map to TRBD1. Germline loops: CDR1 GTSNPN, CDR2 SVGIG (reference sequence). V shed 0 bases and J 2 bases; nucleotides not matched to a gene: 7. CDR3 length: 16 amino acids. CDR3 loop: CAWSVKRGGGNQPQHF. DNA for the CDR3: TGTGCCTGGAGTGTTAAAAGAGGGGGCGGCAATCAGCCCCAGCATTTT.

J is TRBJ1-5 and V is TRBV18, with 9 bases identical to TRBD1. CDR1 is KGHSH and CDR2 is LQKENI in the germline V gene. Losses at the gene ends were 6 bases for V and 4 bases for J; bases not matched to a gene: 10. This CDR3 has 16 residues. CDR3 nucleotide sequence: TGTGCCAGCTCTCCGGGACAGGGATCCCAAAATCAGCCCCAGCATTTT. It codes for CASSPGQGSQNQPQHF.

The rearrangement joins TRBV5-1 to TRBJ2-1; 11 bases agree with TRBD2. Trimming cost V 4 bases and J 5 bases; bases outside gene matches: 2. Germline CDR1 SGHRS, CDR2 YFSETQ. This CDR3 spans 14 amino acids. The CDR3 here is CASSLSGGDNEQFF. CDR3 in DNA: TGCGCCAGCAGCCTTAGCGGGGGGGACAATGAGCAGTTCTTC.

The CDR3: CASRSDYNNEQFF. The CDR3 DNA reads as TGCGCCAGCAGATCGGACTACAACAATGAGCAGTTCTTC. The V and J genes are TRBV5-1 and TRBJ2-1; the D gene is possibly TRBD2 (6 bases). CDR1 SGHRS and CDR2 YFSETQ come from the germline V gene. This CDR3 has 13 amino acids. V was shortened by 5 bases and J by 5 bases, with 11 bases between the two germline ends.

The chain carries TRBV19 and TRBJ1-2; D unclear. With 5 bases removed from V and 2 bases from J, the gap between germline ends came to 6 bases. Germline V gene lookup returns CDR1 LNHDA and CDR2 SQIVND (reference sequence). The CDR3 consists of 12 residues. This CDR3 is CASSPRNYGYTF. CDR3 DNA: TGTGCCAGTAGTCCCAGAAACTATGGCTACACCTTC. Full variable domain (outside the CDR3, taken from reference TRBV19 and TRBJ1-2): DGGITQSPKYLFRKEGQNVTLSCEQNLNHDAMYWYRQDPGQGLRLIYYSQIVNDFQKGDIAEGYSVSREKKESFPLTVTSAQKNPTAFYLCASSPRNYGYTFGSGTRLTVV.